A single sample gave rise to the 8 T cell receptor beta chains below, sequenced in a study of CD4 T cells in relation to SARS-CoV-2 and coronaviruses. The unexposed donors gave CD4+ T cells in about 2010-2019, prior to COVID-19. Isolation of CD4+ T cells took place after about eleven days in culture. For these receptors, no antigen is known. Method: immunoSEQ multiplex PCR; TCRdb's copy keeps in-frame clones and lacks some. The table lists 20,000 to 25,000 clones, less than 85% of them singletons. The specimen sequenced was CD4+ T cells from PBMCs, cultured in vitro. Receptors were obtained from a human donor in good health.

This chain joins TRBV10-3 and TRBJ2-7; tentatively, D is TRBD1 (6 bases). The CDR3 loop spans 17 amino acids. CDR1 is ENHRY, CDR2 SYGVKD, per germline. Trimming cost V 4 bases and J 2 bases, with 21 bases left between them. The CDR3 loop reads CAISGSSGTTKTYEQYF. The CDR3 DNA reads as TGTGCCATCAGTGGATCTTCGGGGACAACCAAAACCTACGAGCAGTACTTC.

This sequence joins TRBV4-2 and TRBJ2-1; the match to TRBD2 covers 10 bases. Per the germline V gene, CDR1 is LGHNA and CDR2 is YNFKEQ. The CDR3 is made up of 17 amino acids. After removal of 1 base from V and 4 bases from J, the junction contained 7 bases not matched to a gene. The CDR3 DNA follows: TGTGCCAGCAGCCAAGGGGGACTAGCGAGGCGGTACAATGAGCAGTTCTTC. This encodes CASSQGGLARRYNEQFF.

The count of this clone is one. The rearrangement joins TRBV18 to TRBJ1-4; 7 nucleotides align to TRBD1. J gave up 0 bases and V 3 bases, and 7 bases lay outside the gene matches. Looked up from germline, CDR1 is KGHSH and CDR2 is LQKENI. The CDR3 is 17 residues long. DNA of the CDR3: TGTGCCAGCTCACCTCGGGGACAGTGGGCAACTAATGAAAAACTGTTTTTT. Its protein product is CASSPRGQWATNEKLFF.

This chain links TRBV9 with TRBJ2-6; unclear D gene. V lost 4 bases and J 4 bases, leaving 6 bases between the germline ends. Germline CDR1 is SGDLS and CDR2 is YYNGEE. The CDR3 runs to 13 residues. The chain's CDR3 is CASSPPGANVLTF. The CDR3 DNA sequence: TGTGCCAGCAGCCCCCCCGGGGCCAACGTCCTGACTTTC.

The rearrangement links TRBV30 to TRBJ2-2; 7 bases align to TRBD1. Unmatched junction bases numbered 7, after V lost 8 bases and J lost 1 base. CDR1 and CDR2 from the germline V gene are GTSNPN and SVGIG (reference sequence). The CDR3 length is 14 residues. The DNA of the CDR3 is TGTGCCGGAAGGGGGCACCAGAACACCGGGGAGCTGTTTTTT. It is translated as CAGRGHQNTGELFF.

This clone was recorded a few times. This chain links TRBV3-1 (or the pseudogene TRBV3-2) with TRBJ2-7; D call uncertain. The CDR3 consists of 12 residues. Germline values: CDR1 LGHDT, CDR2 YNNKEL (reference sequence). The germline V and J ends were trimmed by 5 bases and 7 bases, with 12 bases remaining between them. CDR3 nucleotides: TGTGCCAGCAGCACACCGGGTGGTGAGCAGTACTTC. This sequence encodes CASSTPGGEQYF.

The J gene is TRBJ2-7, the V gene TRBV7-2; D unresolved. Between the trimmed V and J ends, which lost 5 bases and 0 bases, there was a span of 11 bases. This CDR3 has 14 amino acids. Looked up from germline, CDR1 is SGHTA and CDR2 is FQGNSA. The CDR3 here is CASSRLWVSYEQYF. The CDR3 DNA sequence: TGTGCCAGCAGCCGTTTATGGGTCTCCTACGAGCAGTACTTC. Looking up the rest from reference TRBV7-2 and TRBJ2-7 gives the full variable domain: GAGVSQSPSNKVTEKGKDVELRCDPISGHTALYWYRQSLGQGLEFLIYFQGNSAPDKSGLPSDRFSAERTGGSVSTLTIQRTQQEDSAVYLCASSRLWVSYEQYFGPGTRLTVT.

The chain recombines TRBV19 with TRBJ1-5, with a possible D match to TRBD1 (5 bases). Germline CDR1 reads LNHDA; CDR2 reads SQIVND (reference sequence). The V gene lost 3 bases and the J gene lost 3 bases, with 12 bases spanning the gap. The CDR3 runs to 15 residues. The CDR3 protein is CASSIMTAPNQPQHF. For the CDR3, the DNA is TGTGCCAGTAGTATCATGACAGCCCCCAATCAGCCCCAGCATTTT.